The clone carrying this TCR beta chain was detected only a few times. No antigen is known for it. The data are from a study of CD8 T cells in ankylosing spondylitis. Study-wide results and limits: Some of the motif variants had earlier been found in reactive arthritis patients' fluid and blood. A TCR beta motif of under 10 highly homologous variants seemed to mark ankylosing spondylitis blood.

TCRdb re-called the 5' RACE reads with MiXCR, one entry per CDR3 protein. The sample lists more than 300,000 distinct CDR3 sequences; roughly 8% were seen once. The CDR3 covers 16 residues. V lost 4 bases and J lost 6, with 23 bases in between. CDR1 SGHRS and CDR2 YFSETQ come from the germline V gene. The chain joins TRBV5-1 to TRBJ2-7, with D possibly matching TRBD1 (9 bases). This sequence originates from a male donor with ankylosing spondylitis. Material for sequencing was blood, either unsorted or a sorted T cell fraction (not recorded which). In DNA, the CDR3 is TGCGCCAGCAGCCCAGGTAGCGGGACAGGGCTTTCCGAGCAGTACTTC. It yields the protein CASSPGSGTGLSEQYF.